This passage covers 14 T cell receptor beta chains from one sample sequenced in a study of OX40 agonist ivuxolimab in advanced cancers. Clones were read by immunoSEQ multiplex PCR, and TCRdb kept only the in-frame ones, dropping some. The profile covers about 98,000 clones, with roughly 93% appearing a single time and roughly 0.27% taken by the ten largest. Sequencing was performed on CD4+ or CD8+ T cells sorted from blood, taken in a trial of the OX40 agonist ivuxolimab. Every receptor here comes from an adult with an advanced solid tumor such as melanoma, head and neck, liver or kidney cancer.

The chain recombines TRBV30 with TRBJ1-6; 8 nucleotides line up with TRBD1. CDR3 length: 15 residues. Germline CDR1 reads GTSNPN; CDR2 reads SVGIG (reference sequence). V lost 4 bases and J lost 14; bases outside the gene matches: 16. CDR3 nucleotide sequence: TGTGCCTGGACCATCACCGGGACAGGCTTCTCATCCCTCCACTTT. Its translation: CAWTITGTGFSSLHF.

This clone was detected only a few times. The chain has TRBV7-3 and TRBJ1-5; no definite D call. The V gene's germline CDR1 is SGHTA and CDR2 FQGTGA. The CDR3 covers 12 residues. The CDR3 is CVPLRADQPQHF. The CDR3 DNA is TGTGTCCCACTCCGGGCCGATCAGCCCCAGCATTTT.

The chain's CDR3 is CAIRLPSRDGNGYTF. The CDR3 DNA is TGTGCCATCAGGCTCCCTAGCCGGGACGGGAATGGCTACACCTTC. V gene TRBV10-3 combines with J gene TRBJ1-2, with D perhaps TRBD1 (5 bases). CDR3 length equals 15 residues. The V end was cut by 6 bases, the J end by 6 bases, with 20 bases between. The germline V gene encodes CDR1 ENHRY and CDR2 SYGVKD.

V usage is TRBV6-5 and J usage is TRBJ2-3; D not resolved. The germline V and J ends were trimmed by 4 bases and 1 base, with 6 bases remaining between them. CDR3 size: 13 residues. Germline loops: CDR1 MNHEY, CDR2 SVGAGI. Here the CDR3 reads CASSFPGTDTQYF. In nucleotides, the CDR3 is TGTGCCAGCAGTTTTCCCGGCACAGATACGCAGTATTTT.

This chain links TRBV6-5 with TRBJ2-5, with 7 bases aligning to TRBD1. This CDR3 spans 16 amino acids. Per the germline V gene, CDR1 is MNHEY and CDR2 is SVGAGI. The trim removed 0 bases at V and 2 bases at J, leaving 6 bases unmatched. CDR3 amino acids: CASSYSAGTAQETQYF. CDR3 nucleotide sequence: TGTGCCAGCAGTTACTCTGCAGGGACAGCACAAGAGACCCAGTACTTC.

The J gene is TRBJ1-5, the V gene TRBV4-1; a weak D match, TRBD1 (6 bases). CDR1 and CDR2 from the germline V gene are MGHRA and YSYEKL. This CDR3 spans 18 amino acids. Trimming left V 5 bases short and J 2 bases short, with 22 bases between. The CDR3 sequence is CASSNWIGGVEGNQPQHF. CDR3 coding DNA: TGCGCCAGCAGCAACTGGATAGGGGGGGTGGAGGGCAATCAGCCCCAGCATTTT.

In its sample, this clone was seen a few times. This sequence joins TRBV15 and TRBJ1-2; D not certain. Trimming pared 0 bases from V and 2 bases from J, leaving 10 bases between. CDR1 and CDR2 from the germline V gene are LNHNV and YYDKDF (reference sequence). This CDR3 region has 15 residues. The CDR3 loop reads CATSRDRGQNYGYTF. Written as DNA, the CDR3 is TGTGCCACCAGCAGAGATCGCGGGCAAAACTATGGCTACACCTTC.

The chain combines TRBV11-2 with TRBJ2-5; D remains ambiguous. Germline CDR1 SGHAT, CDR2 FQNNGV. Trimming pared 5 bases from V and 1 base from J, leaving 5 bases between. This CDR3 spans 12 amino acids. CDR3 region: CASSNAQETQYF. The CDR3 nucleotides read TGTGCCAGCAGCAACGCCCAAGAGACCCAGTACTTC.

This sequence joins TRBV28 and TRBJ1-1; D unclear. Germline V CDR1 and CDR2: MDHEN, SYDVKM. The CDR3 has 12 residues. Trimming cost V 7 bases and J 0 bases, with 6 bases left between them. The CDR3 is CASTKLNTEAFF. The CDR3, as DNA: TGTGCCAGCACCAAACTGAACACTGAAGCTTTCTTT.

The chain is built from TRBV2 and TRBJ2-7, with a tentative D call TRBD2 (5 bases). V dropped 4 bases and J dropped 2 bases, with 12 bases sitting between them. Looked up from germline, CDR1 is SNHLY and CDR2 is FYNNEI. The CDR3 sequence is 14 residues long. CDR3 amino acids: CASSGFGSPYEQYF. CDR3 nucleotide sequence: TGTGCCAGCAGTGGATTTGGGAGTCCCTACGAGCAGTACTTC.

This chain joins TRBV5-5 and TRBJ1-3, with D possibly TRBD1 on 6 matching bases. Trimming stripped 2 bases from V and 0 bases from J, with 9 bases between. Germline V lookup: CDR1 SGHKS, CDR2 YYEKEE (reference sequence). This CDR3 has 15 residues. This chain's CDR3 is CASSFGQNSGNTIYF. The CDR3 region has the DNA TGTGCCAGCAGCTTTGGACAGAACTCTGGAAACACCATATATTTT.

The V and J genes are TRBV2 and TRBJ2-7; no reliable D call. The V end was cut by 3 bases, the J end by 3 bases, with 12 bases between. Germline V lookup: CDR1 SNHLY, CDR2 FYNNEI. The CDR3 contains 14 residues. In nucleotides, the CDR3 is TGTGCCAGCAGTGATATCCGACCGAGCTACGAGCAGTACGTC. Protein: CASSDIRPSYEQYV.

This sequence joins TRBV5-1 and TRBJ2-3; no reliable D call. Germline CDR1 SGHRS, CDR2 YFSETQ. V was cut by 0 bases and J by 6 bases, with 5 bases left in between. CDR3 size: 12 residues. The CDR3 DNA reads as TGCGCCAGCAGCTTGGTCCGGGATACGCAGTATTTT. Amino acid sequence: CASSLVRDTQYF.

Only one count was recorded for this clone. This chain joins TRBV30 and TRBJ2-2; 8 bases agree with TRBD1. V trimming: 1 base; J trimming: 8 bases; junction bases outside the gene matches: 0. The CDR3 covers 12 residues. In germline, CDR1 is GTSNPN, CDR2 SVGIG (reference sequence). Written as DNA, the CDR3 is TGTGCCTGGAGTGGGGACAGGGGGGAGCTGTTTTTT. Translated, it gives CAWSGDRGELFF. The whole variable domain, filled in from reference TRBV30 and TRBJ2-2, reads SQTIHQWPATLVQPVGSPLSLECTVEGTSNPNLYWYRQAAGRGLQLLFYSVGIGQISSEVPQNLSASRPQDRQFILSSKKLLLSDSGFYLCAWSGDRGELFFGEGSRLTVL.